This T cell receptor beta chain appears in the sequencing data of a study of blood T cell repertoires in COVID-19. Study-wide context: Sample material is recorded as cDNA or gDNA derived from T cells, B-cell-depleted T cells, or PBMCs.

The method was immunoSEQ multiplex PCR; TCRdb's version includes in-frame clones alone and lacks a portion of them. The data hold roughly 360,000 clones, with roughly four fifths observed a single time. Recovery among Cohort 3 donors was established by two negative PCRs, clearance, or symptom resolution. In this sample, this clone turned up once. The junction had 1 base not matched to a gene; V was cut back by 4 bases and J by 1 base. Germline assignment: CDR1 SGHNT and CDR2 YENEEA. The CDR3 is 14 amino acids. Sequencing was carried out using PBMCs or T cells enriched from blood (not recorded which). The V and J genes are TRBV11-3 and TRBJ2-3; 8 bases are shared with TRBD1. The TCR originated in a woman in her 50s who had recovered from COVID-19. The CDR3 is CASSWGQGTDTQYF. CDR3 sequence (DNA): TGTGCCAGCAGCTGGGGACAGGGCACAGATACGCAGTATTTT.